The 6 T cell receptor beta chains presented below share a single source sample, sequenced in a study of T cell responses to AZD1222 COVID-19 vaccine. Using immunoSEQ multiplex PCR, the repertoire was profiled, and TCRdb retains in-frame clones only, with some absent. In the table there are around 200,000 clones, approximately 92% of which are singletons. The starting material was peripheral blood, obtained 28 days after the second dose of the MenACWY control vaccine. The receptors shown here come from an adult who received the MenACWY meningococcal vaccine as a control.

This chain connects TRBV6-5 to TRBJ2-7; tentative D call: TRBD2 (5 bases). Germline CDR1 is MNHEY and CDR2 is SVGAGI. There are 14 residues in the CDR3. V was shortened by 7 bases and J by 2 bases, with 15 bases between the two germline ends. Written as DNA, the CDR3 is TGTGCCAGCAAACCCACTAGGACGACCTACGAGCAGTACTTC. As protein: CASKPTRTTYEQYF.

The CDR3 DNA reads as TGTGCCAGCAGCCAAGGGACAGGGAGCACTGAAGCTTTCTTT. This translates into CASSQGTGSTEAFF. The J gene is TRBJ1-1, the V gene TRBV3-1 (or the pseudogene TRBV3-2), with TRBD1 matching over 8 bases. Germline CDR1 is LGHDT and CDR2 is YNNKEL (reference sequence). The CDR3 contains 14 residues. Germline trimming cut 1 base from V and 4 bases from J; bases unmatched to any gene: 2.

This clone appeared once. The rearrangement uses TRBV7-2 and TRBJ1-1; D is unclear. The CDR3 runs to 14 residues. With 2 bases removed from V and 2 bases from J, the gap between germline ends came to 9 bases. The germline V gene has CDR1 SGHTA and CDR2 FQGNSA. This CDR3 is CASSLNNLNTEAFF. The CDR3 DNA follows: TGTGCCAGCAGCTTAAACAATCTTAACACTGAAGCTTTCTTT.

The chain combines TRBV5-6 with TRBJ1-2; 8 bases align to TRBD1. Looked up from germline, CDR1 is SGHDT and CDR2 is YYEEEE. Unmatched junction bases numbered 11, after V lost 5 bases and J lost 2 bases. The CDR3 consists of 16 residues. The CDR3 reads CASSPDRGSGNYGYTF. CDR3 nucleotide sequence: TGTGCCAGCAGTCCAGACAGGGGATCGGGAAACTATGGCTACACCTTC.

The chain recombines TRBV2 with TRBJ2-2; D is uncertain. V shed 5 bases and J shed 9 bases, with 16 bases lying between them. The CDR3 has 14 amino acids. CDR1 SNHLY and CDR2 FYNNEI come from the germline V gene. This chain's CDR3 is CASSSGTRVRELFF. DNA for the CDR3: TGTGCCAGCAGTTCTGGAACCCGGGTCCGGGAGCTGTTTTTT.

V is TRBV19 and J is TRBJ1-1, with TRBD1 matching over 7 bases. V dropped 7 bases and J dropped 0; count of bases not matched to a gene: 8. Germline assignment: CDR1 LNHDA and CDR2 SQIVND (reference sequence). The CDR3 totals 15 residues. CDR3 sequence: CASMTGTAMNTEAFF. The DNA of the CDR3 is TGTGCCAGTATGACCGGGACAGCCATGAACACTGAAGCTTTCTTT.